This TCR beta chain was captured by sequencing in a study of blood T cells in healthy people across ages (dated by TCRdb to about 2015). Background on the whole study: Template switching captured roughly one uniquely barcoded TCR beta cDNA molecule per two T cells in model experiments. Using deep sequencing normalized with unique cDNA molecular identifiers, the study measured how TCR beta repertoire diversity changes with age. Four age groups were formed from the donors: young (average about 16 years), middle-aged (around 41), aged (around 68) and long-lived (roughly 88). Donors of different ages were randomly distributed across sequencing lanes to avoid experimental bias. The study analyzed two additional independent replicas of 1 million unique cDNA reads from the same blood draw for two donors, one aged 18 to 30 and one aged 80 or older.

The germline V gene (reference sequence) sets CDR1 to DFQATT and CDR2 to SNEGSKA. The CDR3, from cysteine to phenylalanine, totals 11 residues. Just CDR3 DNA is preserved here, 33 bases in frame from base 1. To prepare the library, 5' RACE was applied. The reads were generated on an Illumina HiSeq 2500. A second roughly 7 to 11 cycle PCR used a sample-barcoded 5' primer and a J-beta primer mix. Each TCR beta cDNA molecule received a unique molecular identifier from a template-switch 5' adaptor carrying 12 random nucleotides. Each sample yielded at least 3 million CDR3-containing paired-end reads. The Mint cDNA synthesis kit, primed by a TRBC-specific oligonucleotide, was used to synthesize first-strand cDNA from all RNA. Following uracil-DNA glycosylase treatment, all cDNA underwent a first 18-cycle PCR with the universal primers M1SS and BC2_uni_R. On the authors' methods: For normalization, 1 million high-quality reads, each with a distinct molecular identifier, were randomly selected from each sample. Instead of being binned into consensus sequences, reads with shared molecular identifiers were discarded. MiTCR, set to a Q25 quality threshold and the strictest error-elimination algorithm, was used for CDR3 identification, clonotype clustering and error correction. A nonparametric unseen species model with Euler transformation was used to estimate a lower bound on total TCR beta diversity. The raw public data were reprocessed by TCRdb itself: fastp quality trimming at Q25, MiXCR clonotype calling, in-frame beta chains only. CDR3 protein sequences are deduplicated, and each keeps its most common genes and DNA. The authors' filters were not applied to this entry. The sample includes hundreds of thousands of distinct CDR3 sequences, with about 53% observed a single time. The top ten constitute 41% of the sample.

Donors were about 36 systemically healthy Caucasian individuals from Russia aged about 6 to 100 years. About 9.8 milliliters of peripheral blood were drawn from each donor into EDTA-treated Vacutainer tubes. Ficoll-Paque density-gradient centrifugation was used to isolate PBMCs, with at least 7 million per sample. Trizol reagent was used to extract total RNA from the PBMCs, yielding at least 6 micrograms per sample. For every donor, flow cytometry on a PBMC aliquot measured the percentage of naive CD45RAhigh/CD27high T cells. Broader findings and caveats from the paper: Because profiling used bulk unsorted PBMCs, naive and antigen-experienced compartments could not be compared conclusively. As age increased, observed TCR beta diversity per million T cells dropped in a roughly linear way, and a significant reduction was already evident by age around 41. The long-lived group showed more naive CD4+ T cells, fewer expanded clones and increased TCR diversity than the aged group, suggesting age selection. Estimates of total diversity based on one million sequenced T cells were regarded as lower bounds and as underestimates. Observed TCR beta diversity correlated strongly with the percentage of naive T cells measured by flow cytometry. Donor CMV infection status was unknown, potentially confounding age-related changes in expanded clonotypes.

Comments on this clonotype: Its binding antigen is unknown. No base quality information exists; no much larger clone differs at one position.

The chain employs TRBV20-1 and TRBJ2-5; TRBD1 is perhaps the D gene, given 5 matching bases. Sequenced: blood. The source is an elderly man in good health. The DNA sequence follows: TGCAGCCTGGGCAGGGAAGAGACCCAGTACTTC. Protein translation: CSLGREETQYF.